This T cell receptor (beta chain) emerged from a study of siplizumab effects on memory and regulatory T cells. Study observations and caveats: Proliferating siplizumab-cultured Tregs lacked confirmed suppressive function. The authors could not assign a naive or memory phenotype to roughly 75-95% of proliferating CD4+ or CD8+ clones. Sequences below about 10^-5 frequency were poorly captured. As a result, only a minor fraction of alloreactive clones mapped to unstimulated subsets.

Germline CDR1 and CDR2: MNHNY and SVGAGI (reference sequence). Trimming cost V 4 bases and J 6 bases; bases outside gene matches: 13. CDR3 size: 16 residues. This clone appeared a single time. Antigen unknown. Assayed TCR templates numbered 85,000 to 100,000 for each sample. The data were produced by immunoSEQ multiplex PCR, yet TCRdb's version contains in-frame clones alone and is incomplete. The top ten hold roughly 1.5% of the sample, which has about 82,000 clones, around 90% seen once. The sequence was obtained from a human donor in good health. Input material: Tregs sorted from blood. This chain connects TRBV6-6 to TRBJ2-7; 9 positions match TRBD2. CDR3 protein: CASSSTGSGGRSEQYF. In DNA, the CDR3 is TGTGCCAGCAGTTCAACGGGGAGCGGGGGGCGGTCCGAGCAGTACTTC.